What follows are 3 T cell receptor beta chains derived from one specimen sequenced in a study of T cell responses to AZD1222 COVID-19 vaccine (TCRdb year 2021). The sample's time point label, in plain terms: about 28 days (+/-7) after the second vaccine dose. Library prep was done by the immunoSEQ multiplex PCR assay. TCRdb retrieved this table from immuneACCESS and kept in-frame rearrangements only. Not all clones are present; in checked studies, unresolved V genes account for under half, and no reason is known for the remainder. This sample lists around 78,000 clones; 85% to 90% were detected once. The ten largest make up approximately 1.4% of the sample. Sequences were derived from peripheral blood, sampled 28 days after the second AZD1222 dose. These receptors originate from an adult who received the AZD1222 COVID-19 vaccine.

The chain has TRBV29-1 and TRBJ1-4; D gene unclear. CDR3 length equals 11 residues. V was trimmed by 3 bases and J by 7 bases, leaving 6 bases between them. Germline values: CDR1 SQVTM, CDR2 ANQGSEA. The CDR3 protein is CSVERGEKLFF. CDR3 nucleotide sequence: TGCAGCGTTGAGCGAGGTGAAAAACTGTTTTTT.

The J gene is TRBJ2-1, the V gene TRBV30; TRBD2 aligns across 7 bases. The length of the CDR3 is 12 residues. The germline gives CDR1 GTSNPN, CDR2 SVGIG (reference sequence). The junction had 3 bases not matched to a gene; V was cut back by 0 bases and J by 10 bases. This chain's CDR3 is CAWSVNSGEQFF. DNA for the CDR3: TGTGCCTGGAGTGTAAATAGCGGGGAGCAGTTCTTC.

The rearrangement joins TRBV24-1 to TRBJ2-2, with D tentatively TRBD1 (5 bases). In germline, CDR1 is KGHDR, CDR2 SFDVKD. The CDR3 totals 15 residues. V was clipped by 1 base and J by 5 bases, with 10 bases between them. CDR3 loop: CATSDFTQGTGELFF. CDR3 sequence (DNA): TGTGCCACCAGTGATTTTACCCAGGGAACCGGGGAGCTGTTTTTT.